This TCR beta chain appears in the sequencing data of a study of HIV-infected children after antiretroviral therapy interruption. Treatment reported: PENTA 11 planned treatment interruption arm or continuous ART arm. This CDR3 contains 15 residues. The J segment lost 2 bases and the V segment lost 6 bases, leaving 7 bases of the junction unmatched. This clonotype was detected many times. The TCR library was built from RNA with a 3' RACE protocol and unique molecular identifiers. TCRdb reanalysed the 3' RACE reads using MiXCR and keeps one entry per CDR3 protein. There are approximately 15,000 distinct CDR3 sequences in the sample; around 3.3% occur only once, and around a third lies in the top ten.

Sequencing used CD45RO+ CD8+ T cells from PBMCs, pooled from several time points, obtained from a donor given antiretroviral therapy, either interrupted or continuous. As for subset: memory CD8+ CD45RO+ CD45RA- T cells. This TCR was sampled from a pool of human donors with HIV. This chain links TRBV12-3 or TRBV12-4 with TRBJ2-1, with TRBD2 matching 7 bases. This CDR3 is CASRTGGTPYNEQFF. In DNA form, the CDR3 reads TGTGCCAGCAGGACGGGGGGAACCCCCTACAATGAGCAGTTCTTC.